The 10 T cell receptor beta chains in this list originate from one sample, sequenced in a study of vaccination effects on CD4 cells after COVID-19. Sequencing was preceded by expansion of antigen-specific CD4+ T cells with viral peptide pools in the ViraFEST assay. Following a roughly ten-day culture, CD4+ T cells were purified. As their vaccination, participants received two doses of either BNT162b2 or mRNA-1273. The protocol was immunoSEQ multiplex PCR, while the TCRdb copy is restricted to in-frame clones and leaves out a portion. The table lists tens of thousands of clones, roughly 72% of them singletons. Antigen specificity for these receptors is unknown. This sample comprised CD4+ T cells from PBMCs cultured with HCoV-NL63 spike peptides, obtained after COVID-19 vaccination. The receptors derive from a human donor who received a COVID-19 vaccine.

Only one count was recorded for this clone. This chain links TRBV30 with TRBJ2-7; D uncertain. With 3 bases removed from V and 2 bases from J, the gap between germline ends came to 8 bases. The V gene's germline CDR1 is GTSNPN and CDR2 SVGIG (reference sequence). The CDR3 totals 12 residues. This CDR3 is CAWSLRTYEQYF. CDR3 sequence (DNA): TGTGCCTGGAGCTTACGGACCTACGAGCAGTACTTC.

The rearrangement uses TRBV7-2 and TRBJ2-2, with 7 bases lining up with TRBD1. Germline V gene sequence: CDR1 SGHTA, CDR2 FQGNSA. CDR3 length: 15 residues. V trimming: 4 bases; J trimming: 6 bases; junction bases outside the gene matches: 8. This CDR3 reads CASSSRQGRAGELFF. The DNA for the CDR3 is TGTGCCAGCAGCTCTCGACAGGGTCGGGCCGGGGAGCTGTTTTTT.

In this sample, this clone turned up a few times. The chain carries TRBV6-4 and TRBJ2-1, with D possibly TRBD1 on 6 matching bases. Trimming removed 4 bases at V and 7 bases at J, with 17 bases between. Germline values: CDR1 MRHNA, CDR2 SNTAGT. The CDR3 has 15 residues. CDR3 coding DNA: TGTGCCAGCAGTGCTCAGGGGCGGAGCGGAAATGAGCAGTTCTTC. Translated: CASSAQGRSGNEQFF.

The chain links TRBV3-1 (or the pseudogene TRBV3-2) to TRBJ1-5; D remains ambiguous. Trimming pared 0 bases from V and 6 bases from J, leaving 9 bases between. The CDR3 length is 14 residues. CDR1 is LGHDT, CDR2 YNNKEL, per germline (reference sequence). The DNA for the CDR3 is TGTGCCAGCAGCCAAGACACCCAGTCTCAGCCCCAGCATTTT. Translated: CASSQDTQSQPQHF.

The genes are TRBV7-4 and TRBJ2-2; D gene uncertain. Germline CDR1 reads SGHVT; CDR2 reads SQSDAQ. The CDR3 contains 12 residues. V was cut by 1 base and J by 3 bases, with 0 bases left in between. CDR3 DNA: TGTGCCAGCAGCTTAGACACCGGGGAGCTGTTTTTT. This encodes CASSLDTGELFF.

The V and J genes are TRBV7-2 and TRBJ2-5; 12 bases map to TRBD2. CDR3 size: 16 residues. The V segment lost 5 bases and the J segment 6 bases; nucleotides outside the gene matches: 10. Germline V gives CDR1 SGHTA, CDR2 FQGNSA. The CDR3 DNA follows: TGTGCCAGCAGCGCTAGCGGACTAGCGGGATTGAAGACCCAGTACTTC. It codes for CASSASGLAGLKTQYF.

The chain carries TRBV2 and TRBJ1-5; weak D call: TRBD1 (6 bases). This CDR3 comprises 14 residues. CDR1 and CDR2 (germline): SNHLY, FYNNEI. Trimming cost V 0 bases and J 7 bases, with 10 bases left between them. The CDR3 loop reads CASSEAGGGQPQHF. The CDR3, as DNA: TGTGCCAGCAGTGAAGCGGGGGGGGGCCAGCCCCAGCATTTT.

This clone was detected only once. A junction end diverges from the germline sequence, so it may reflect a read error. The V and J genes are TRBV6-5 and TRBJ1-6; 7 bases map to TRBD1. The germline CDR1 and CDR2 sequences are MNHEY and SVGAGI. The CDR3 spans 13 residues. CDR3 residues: CASRQTGDQGGDF. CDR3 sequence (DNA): TGTGCCAGCAGACAAACGGGGGATCAGGGGGGAGACTTT.

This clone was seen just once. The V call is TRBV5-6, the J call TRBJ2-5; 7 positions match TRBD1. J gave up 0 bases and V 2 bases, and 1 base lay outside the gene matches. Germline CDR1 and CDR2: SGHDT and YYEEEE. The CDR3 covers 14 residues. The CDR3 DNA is TGTGCCAGCAGCTTCACAGGGGACCAAGAGACCCAGTACTTC. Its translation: CASSFTGDQETQYF.

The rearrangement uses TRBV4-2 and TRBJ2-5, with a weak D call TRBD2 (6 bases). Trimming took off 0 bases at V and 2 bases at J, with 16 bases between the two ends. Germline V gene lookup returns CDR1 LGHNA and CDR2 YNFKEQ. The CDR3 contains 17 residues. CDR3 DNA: TGTGCCAGCAGCCAAGATGAGAGGACTACGCTACAAGAGACCCAGTACTTC. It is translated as CASSQDERTTLQETQYF.